These 12 T cell receptor beta chains were sequenced from one sample in a study of resident and recirculating memory T cells in vitiligo. Generated by immunoSEQ multiplex PCR, the TCRdb table keeps only in-frame clones and is missing some. This repertoire shows 75,000 to 95,000 clones, 92% found once; its top ten account for about 5%. Sequences were obtained from blood. These receptors came from a male donor with vitiligo.

This clone was detected only once. The J gene is TRBJ2-5, the V gene TRBV4-2; perhaps TRBD1 as D (5 bases). Trimming shortened V by 4 bases and J by 5 bases, and 14 bases separated the two germline ends. The CDR3 extends over 14 amino acids. The germline gives CDR1 LGHNA, CDR2 YNFKEQ. The CDR3 coding sequence is TGTGCCAGCAGCCCAGGGCATCGAAGGGAGACCCAGTACTTC. Translated: CASSPGHRRETQYF.

This chain links TRBV28 with TRBJ2-1; 11 positions agree with TRBD2. V was pared by 6 bases and J by 10 bases, with 11 bases of the junction left unmatched. Germline V gives CDR1 MDHEN, CDR2 SYDVKM. The CDR3 has 15 amino acids. In DNA form, the CDR3 reads TGTGCCAGCAGCCTGGGACTAGCGGTGTCCAAAGAGCAGTTCTTC. This translates into CASSLGLAVSKEQFF.

The chain has TRBV2 and TRBJ1-1, with 7 bases fitting TRBD1. The length of the CDR3 is 14 residues. V lost 0 bases, J lost 7 bases, and 5 bases stayed unmatched. CDR1 is SNHLY, CDR2 FYNNEI, per germline. The CDR3 spells CASSEAWTGIEAFF. The CDR3, as DNA: TGTGCCAGCAGTGAAGCTTGGACAGGTATTGAAGCTTTCTTT. Drawing the rest from reference TRBV2 and TRBJ1-1, the complete variable domain is EPEVTQTPSHQVTQMGQEVILRCVPISNHLYFYWYRQILGQKVEFLVSFYNNEISEKSEIFDDQFSVERPDGSNFTLKIRSTKLEDSAMYFCASSEAWTGIEAFFGQGTRLTVV.

The chain combines TRBV9 with TRBJ2-3, with TRBD2 matching over 10 bases. Losses at the gene ends were 4 bases for V and 2 bases for J; bases not matched to a gene: 7. Per germline, CDR1 SGDLS and CDR2 YYNGEE. The CDR3 extends over 16 amino acids. Here the CDR3 DNA reads TGTGCCAGCAGCCTCCGGACTAGCGGACTCACAGATACGCAGTATTTT. It yields the protein CASSLRTSGLTDTQYF.

The gene calls are TRBV7-2 and TRBJ1-2; 7 bases map to TRBD1. The CDR3 is 13 residues long. Trimming at V came to 5 bases and at J to 2 bases, leaving 2 bases not matched to a gene. In germline, CDR1 is SGHTA, CDR2 FQGNSA. This chain's CDR3 is CASSPGQNYGYTF. The CDR3 DNA reads as TGTGCCAGCAGCCCGGGACAGAACTATGGCTACACCTTC.

This sequence joins TRBV9 and TRBJ1-2, with TRBD1 as a possible D gene (5 bases). The CDR3 contains 19 residues. Trimming pared 0 bases from V and 0 bases from J, leaving 21 bases between. Germline V gene sequence: CDR1 SGDLS, CDR2 YYNGEE. The CDR3 loop reads CASSVEIGSGIPSNYGYTF. The CDR3 nucleotides are TGTGCCAGCAGCGTAGAAATCGGGTCAGGGATTCCTTCTAACTATGGCTACACCTTC.

The genes are TRBV7-7 and TRBJ2-2; a possible D gene is TRBD1 (7 bases). This CDR3 has 15 residues. From germline, CDR1 is SSHAT and CDR2 FNYEAQ (reference sequence). Deletions cut 1 base from V and 4 bases from J, with 10 bases between. This CDR3 reads CASSLDRGGTGELFF. DNA of the CDR3: TGTGCCAGCAGCTTAGACAGGGGAGGCACCGGGGAGCTGTTTTTT.

The chain has TRBV7-8 and TRBJ2-5; TRBD2 agrees at 12 bases. The CDR3 is made up of 15 amino acids. Germline CDR1 SGHVS, CDR2 FQNEAQ. V shed 6 bases, J shed 4 bases, and the junction held 6 bases outside the gene matches. CDR3 in amino acids: CASRSLAGGVETQYF. The CDR3 bases are TGTGCCAGCAGATCGCTAGCGGGAGGGGTAGAGACCCAGTACTTC.

V and J are TRBV2 and TRBJ2-1; 8 positions match TRBD2. Germline-derived CDR1 and CDR2 are SNHLY and FYNNEI. V lost 8 bases and J lost 10; bases outside the gene matches: 7. The CDR3 sequence is 12 residues long. CDR3 DNA: TGTGCCAGCGGACCCGGGAGGGGGGAGCAGTTCTTC. Translated, it gives CASGPGRGEQFF.

CDR3: CASSYPGTGAINEQFF. The CDR3 nucleotides read TGTGCCAGCAGTTACCCAGGGACAGGGGCAATAAATGAGCAGTTCTTC. The rearrangement uses TRBV27 and TRBJ2-1; 10 positions match TRBD1. This CDR3 is built from 16 residues. Germline values: CDR1 MNHEY, CDR2 SMNVEV (reference sequence). V lost 4 bases to trimming and J lost 7 bases; unmatched junction nucleotides: 10.

This chain links TRBV7-9 with TRBJ2-5; D uncertain. Trimming shortened V by 5 bases and J by 5 bases, and 18 bases separated the two germline ends. The germline gives CDR1 SEHNR, CDR2 FQNEAQ (reference sequence). The CDR3 runs to 15 residues. The CDR3 nucleotides read TGTGCCAGCAGCCCACCGGGTTACAAGGTGGAGACCCAGTACTTC. Translation gives CASSPPGYKVETQYF.

The chain carries TRBV21-1 and TRBJ1-2; TRBD1 is the table's D call and was not checked against the DNA. TRBV21-1 is marked as a pseudogene. The length of the CDR3 is 14 residues. The CDR3 is CASSPHNTNYGYTF. CDR3 DNA: TGTGCCAGCAGCCCACACAACACTAACTATGGCTACACCTTC.